The clone carrying this TCR beta chain appeared many times. Its antigen is still unknown. At one boundary the junction diverges from the germline segment, which might be a read error. In making TCR cDNA, 5'RACE template switching added a universal primer site and UMIs to it. TCRdb ran MiXCR on the 5' RACE reads and lists one entry per CDR3 protein. The data show roughly 310,000 distinct CDR3 sequences, with around 3.6% seen just once and 23% held by the top ten. Germline values: CDR1 SSHAT, CDR2 FNYEAQ (reference sequence). The CDR3 length is 13 residues. These data are taken from a study of T cells after yellow fever vaccination. The wider study: Where fractions had low cell numbers, libraries were prepared from them with the SMART-Seq v4 Ultra Low Input RNA kit. Whole-study findings and limits: Detected again after the booster were most primary-vaccination clones, at 96% CD4 and approximately 87% CD8.

This chain joins TRBV7-7 and TRBJ2-5; TRBD2 matches at 9 bases. The receptor was derived from a man aged 18 to 30 who received the YFV17D yellow fever vaccine. Sequences were derived from PBMCs, sampled on the day of the yellow fever booster vaccination. The CDR3 here is CASSRTSEQTQYF. The CDR3 bases are TGTGCTAGCAGCCGGACTAGCGAACAGACCCAGTACTTC.